These T cell receptor beta chains were read from a single sample in a study of blood T cell repertoires in COVID-19. Only in-frame clones appear in the TCRdb table, and some are missing; sequencing was by immunoSEQ multiplex PCR. This sample yields 250,000 to 400,000 clones, of which roughly 88% are seen a single time; 2.5% to 3% belongs to the top ten. The material sequenced was peripheral blood. The receptors here all came from a woman in her 30s with COVID-19, enrolled during active disease. Each CDR3 is given with its conserved first and last residue.

v_call cdr3_aa
TRBV5-4 CASSTGPGHKNTEAFF
TRBV7-3 CASSQPETGSGYTF
TRBV19 CASSIAPDSSGYTF
TRBV28 CASSSWTSGRKLEQFF
TRBV19 CASSIQGTGNTIYF
TRBV25-1 CASSELAGESEKLFF
TRBV30 CAWSGWDSKTNTGELFF
TRBV19 CASMGTGFTGELFF
TRBV28 CASSWTGNSGNTIYF
TRBV27 CASSLGQGGEKLFF
TRBV10-1 CASSEKGGYSGNTIYF
TRBV30 CAGEIAGGQDSYNEQFF
TRBV6-5 CASPRDGTGANEQYF
TRBV5-5 CASSPGVNTEAFF
TRBV5-1 CASSLGQGDYGYTF
TRBV3-1/TRBV3-2 CASSRGTAFETQYF
TRBV5-1 CASSLLGDGYTF
TRBV19 CASAPRHEEGEQYF
TRBV6-5 CASSSLAGGDTQYF
TRBV6-6 CASRGLAVAGELFF
TRBV5-6 CASSLGGGTEAFF
TRBV28 CASSGGTVGYEQYF
TRBV19 CASSPGLAGYGEQYF